The sequence of this T cell receptor beta chain was determined in a study of control samples from healthy donors and cancer patients (TCRdb year 2020). To note about this clone: What this receptor recognizes is not known. Per-nucleotide qualities are absent, and no much larger clonotype sits a single base away.

The V end loses 0 bases and the J end loses 7 bases, and a stretch of 14 bases separates them. Looking up the germline V gene yields CDR1 SGHRS and CDR2 YFSETQ. Its CDR3 holds 16 amino acids, cysteine through phenylalanine. Only the CDR3 region is kept as DNA, spanning 48 bases read in frame from base 1. Library preparation was by the immunoSEQ multiplex PCR assay. Here the immuneACCESS table is served through TCRdb, limited to in-frame sequences with V and J called. Missing clones are a known gap in these copies; in checked studies unresolved V genes cover under half, and the rest lacks a known reason. This sample is represented by about 18,000 clones; roughly four fifths of them were singletons. 25% to 30% of the sample is taken by the ten largest.

What was sequenced was PBMCs. The chain is made from TRBV5-1 and TRBJ1-6; the D gene is perhaps TRBD1, from 5 matching bases. The TCR sequence derives from a man older than 75 with head and neck cancer. CDR3 reads: CASSLGPQGLNSPLHF. The nucleotide sequence reads as follows: TGCGCCAGCAGCTTGGGCCCCCAGGGTCTCAATTCACCCCTCCACTTT.